These 4 T cell receptor beta chains originate from one sample sequenced in a study of CD4+ T cells in melanoma (dated by TCRdb to 2022 to 2024). Libraries were constructed by the immunoSEQ multiplex PCR assay. TCRdb took over this immuneACCESS table, retaining in-frame rearrangements with V and J assigned. Such tables are incomplete; in checked studies, under half of the missing clones stem from an unresolved V gene, and the remainder is unexplained. The sample table lists roughly 60,000 clones, about 70% of them with a count of one. Jointly, the top ten make up roughly 4.4% of the sample. The sequencing sample was made of tumor tissue. The receptors were sampled from a human donor with melanoma.

This clone was detected a few times. The chain employs TRBV13 and TRBJ2-1; D is uncertain. Germline V gene lookup returns CDR1 PRHDT and CDR2 FYEKMQ (reference sequence). V was cut by 5 bases and J by 0 bases, with 11 bases left in between. This CDR3 has 15 residues. In DNA form, the CDR3 reads TGTGCCAGCAGCGCAGGCATGAGCTCCTACAATGAGCAGTTCTTC. This codes for CASSAGMSSYNEQFF.

Ten or more counts support this clone. This sequence joins TRBV19 and TRBJ1-1; 8 bases align to TRBD1. Trimming at V came to 7 bases and at J to 1 base, leaving 5 bases not matched to a gene. CDR3 length equals 14 residues. CDR1 and CDR2 (germline): LNHDA, SQIVND (reference sequence). The CDR3 here is CASTRTGSNTEAFF. DNA for the CDR3: TGTGCCAGTACCCGGACAGGGTCGAACACTGAAGCTTTCTTT.

The chain's CDR3 is CASSLGQFTLHF. The CDR3, as DNA: TGTGCCAGCAGCTTAGGACAGTTCACCCTCCACTTT. This sequence joins TRBV11-2 and TRBJ1-6; perhaps TRBD1 as D (5 bases). CDR3 length: 12 residues. CDR1 is SGHAT and CDR2 is FQNNGV in the germline V gene. Trimming shortened V by 1 base and J by 14 bases, and 9 bases separated the two germline ends.

This clone is medium-sized in the sample. This chain links TRBV21-1 with TRBJ2-7; TRBD2, the D gene given by the table, was not confirmed from the DNA. TRBV21-1 is shown as a pseudogene. CDR3 length equals 16 residues. The DNA of the CDR3 is TGTGCCAGCGGCCGGGGGTTGGGGATTATTCGCTACGAGCAGTACTTC. Translating it yields CASGRGLGIIRYEQYF.